These T cell receptor beta chains were read from a single sample in a study of breast tumors, draining lymph nodes, adjacent tissues. MiXCR, run by TCRdb on the multiplex PCR reads, gives a single entry per CDR3 protein. Altogether 190,000 or so distinct CDR3 sequences are present, approximately 33% being singletons, with the ten largest covering approximately 4.3%. The sequencing input was axillary lymph node tissue. All receptors derive from a female donor with breast cancer. Some clones in this sample may be carry-over from other donors' samples. Both conserved end residues are part of each CDR3. Each record gives: CDR3 protein, CDR3 DNA, D gene, clone size, J gene, V gene. D genes are given only for firm matches. Expanded clones get a size class; other rows say once, few or many, or leave the size out.

CDR3 protein: CSVGDRVNQPQHF
CDR3 DNA: TGCAGCGTTGGGGACAGGGTCAATCAGCCCCAGCATTTT
D gene: TRBD1
clone size: many
J gene: TRBJ1-5
V gene: TRBV29-1

CDR3 protein: CSATPSRQGTGELFF
CDR3 DNA: TGCAGTGCTACCCCCAGCCGACAGGGAACCGGGGAGCTGTTTTTT
D gene: TRBD1
clone size: -
J gene: TRBJ2-2
V gene: TRBV20-1

CDR3 protein: CSARDRVTEAFF
CDR3 DNA: TGCAGTGCTAGGGACAGGGTCACTGAAGCTTTCTTT
D gene: TRBD1
clone size: few
J gene: TRBJ1-1
V gene: TRBV20-1

CDR3 protein: CASSSSLRGPEQYF
CDR3 DNA: TGTGCCAGCAGTTCTAGTCTCAGGGGGCCTGAGCAGTACTTC
D gene: TRBD1
clone size: many
J gene: TRBJ2-7
V gene: TRBV6-2/TRBV6-3

CDR3 protein: CAISEGQGDQPQHF
CDR3 DNA: TGTGCCATCAGTGAGGGACAGGGAGATCAGCCCCAGCATTTT
D gene: TRBD1
clone size: -
J gene: TRBJ1-5
V gene: TRBV10-3

CDR3 protein: CASSHSQNTGELFF
CDR3 DNA: TGCGCCAGCAGCCACTCGCAGAACACCGGGGAGCTGTTTTTT
D gene: -
clone size: many
J gene: TRBJ2-2
V gene: TRBV5-1

CDR3 protein: CASRSLGSGANVLTF
CDR3 DNA: TGTGCCAGCAGATCACTAGGAAGCGGGGCCAACGTCCTGACTTTC
D gene: -
clone size: many
J gene: TRBJ2-6
V gene: TRBV28

CDR3 protein: CASSLAGGANQPQHF
CDR3 DNA: TGTGCCAGCAGCTTGGCAGGGGGGGCCAATCAGCCCCAGCATTTT
D gene: TRBD1
clone size: many
J gene: TRBJ1-5
V gene: TRBV5-6

CDR3 protein: CSAIPGLAPSNEQFF
CDR3 DNA: TGCAGTGCAATCCCGGGGCTAGCTCCCTCGAATGAGCAGTTCTTC
D gene: -
clone size: many
J gene: TRBJ2-1
V gene: TRBV20-1

CDR3 protein: CSAPKGGQQFF
CDR3 DNA: TGCAGTGCCCCGAAAGGGGGCCAGCAGTTCTTC
D gene: TRBD1
clone size: many
J gene: TRBJ2-1
V gene: TRBV20-1

CDR3 protein: CASSSSGAQMNTEAFF
CDR3 DNA: TGTGCCAGCAGCTCGTCCGGGGCTCAGATGAACACTGAAGCTTTCTTT
D gene: -
clone size: -
J gene: TRBJ1-1
V gene: TRBV28

CDR3 protein: CASRPTTGGNYGYTF
CDR3 DNA: TGTGCCAGCAGGCCCACGACAGGGGGTAACTATGGCTACACCTTC
D gene: TRBD1
clone size: many
J gene: TRBJ1-2
V gene: TRBV6-6

CDR3 protein: CASSFQGNSGANVLTF
CDR3 DNA: TGTGCCAGCAGCTTTCAGGGTAACTCTGGGGCCAACGTCCTGACTTTC
D gene: -
clone size: -
J gene: TRBJ2-6
V gene: TRBV7-8

CDR3 protein: CAISDHRETQYF
CDR3 DNA: TGTGCCATCAGTGACCACCGAGAGACCCAGTACTTC
D gene: -
clone size: -
J gene: TRBJ2-5
V gene: TRBV10-3

CDR3 protein: CASVRGQGIDGYTF
CDR3 DNA: TGTGCCAGCGTCAGGGGGCAGGGGATAGATGGCTACACCTTC
D gene: TRBD1
clone size: many
J gene: TRBJ1-2
V gene: TRBV2

CDR3 protein: CAIRLLAGDPNEQFF
CDR3 DNA: TGTGCCATCCGGCTACTTGCGGGAGACCCCAATGAGCAGTTCTTC
D gene: TRBD2
clone size: -
J gene: TRBJ2-1
V gene: TRBV12-3/TRBV12-4

CDR3 protein: CASSPSARGYTEAFF
CDR3 DNA: TGTGCCAGCAGCCCAAGCGCCCGGGGATACACTGAAGCTTTCTTT
D gene: -
clone size: -
J gene: TRBJ1-1
V gene: TRBV7-9

CDR3 protein: CASSRAGGEQYF
CDR3 DNA: TGTGCCAGCAGCCGCGCCGGGGGCGAGCAGTACTTC
D gene: -
clone size: -
J gene: TRBJ2-7
V gene: TRBV14

CDR3 protein: CASGQGLGTQYF
CDR3 DNA: TGTGCCAGTGGACAGGGGCTAGGTACGCAGTATTTT
D gene: TRBD1
clone size: -
J gene: TRBJ2-3
V gene: TRBV19

CDR3 protein: CASSQADGPPDTQYF
CDR3 DNA: TGTGCCAGCAGCCAAGCGGACGGTCCCCCAGATACGCAGTATTTT
D gene: -
clone size: -
J gene: TRBJ2-3
V gene: TRBV9

CDR3 protein: CASSQRGHLAGGRGLCSGANVLTF
CDR3 DNA: TGCGCCAGCAGCCAGCGAGGCCATTTAGCGGGGGGTAGGGGGCTGTGCTCTGGGGCCAACGTCCTGACTTTC
D gene: TRBD2
clone size: -
J gene: TRBJ2-6
V gene: TRBV5-1

CDR3 protein: CASSPGLSETQYF
CDR3 DNA: TGTGCTAGCAGCCCCGGACTATCTGAGACCCAGTACTTC
D gene: -
clone size: many
J gene: TRBJ2-5
V gene: TRBV7-7